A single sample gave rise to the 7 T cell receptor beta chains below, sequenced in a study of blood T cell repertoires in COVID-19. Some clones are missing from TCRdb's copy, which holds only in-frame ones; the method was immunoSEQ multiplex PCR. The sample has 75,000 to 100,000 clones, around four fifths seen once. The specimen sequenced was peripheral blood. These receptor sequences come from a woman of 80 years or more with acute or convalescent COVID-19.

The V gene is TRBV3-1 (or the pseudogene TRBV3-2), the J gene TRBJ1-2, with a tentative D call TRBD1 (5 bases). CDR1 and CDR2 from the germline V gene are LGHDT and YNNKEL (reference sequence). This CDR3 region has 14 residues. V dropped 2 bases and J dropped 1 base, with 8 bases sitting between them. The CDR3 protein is CASSQLQGNYGYTF. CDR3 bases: TGTGCCAGCAGCCAATTGCAGGGTAACTATGGCTACACCTTC.

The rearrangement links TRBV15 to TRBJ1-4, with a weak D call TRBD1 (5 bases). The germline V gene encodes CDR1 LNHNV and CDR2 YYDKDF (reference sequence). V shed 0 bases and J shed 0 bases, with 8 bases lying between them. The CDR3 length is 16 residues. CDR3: CATSRDAGATNEKLFF. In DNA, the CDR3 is TGTGCCACCAGCAGAGATGCGGGGGCAACTAATGAAAAACTGTTTTTT.

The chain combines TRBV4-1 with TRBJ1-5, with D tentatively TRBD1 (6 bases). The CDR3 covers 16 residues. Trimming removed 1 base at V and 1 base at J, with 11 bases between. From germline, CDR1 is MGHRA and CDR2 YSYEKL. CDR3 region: CASSQGRTVSNQPQHF. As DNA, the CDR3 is TGCGCCAGCAGCCAAGGACGGACAGTGAGCAATCAGCCCCAGCATTTT.

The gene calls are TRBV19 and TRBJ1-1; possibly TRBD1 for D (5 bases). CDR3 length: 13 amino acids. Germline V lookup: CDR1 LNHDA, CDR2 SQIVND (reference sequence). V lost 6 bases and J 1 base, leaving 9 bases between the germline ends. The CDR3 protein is CASSKQANTEAFF. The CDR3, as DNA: TGTGCCAGTAGCAAACAGGCGAACACTGAAGCTTTCTTT.

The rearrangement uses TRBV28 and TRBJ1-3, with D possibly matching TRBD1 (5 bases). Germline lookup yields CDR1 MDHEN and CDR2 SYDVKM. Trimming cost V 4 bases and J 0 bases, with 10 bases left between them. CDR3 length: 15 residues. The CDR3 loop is CASSYDSDSGNTIYF. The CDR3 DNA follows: TGTGCCAGCAGTTATGACAGCGACTCTGGAAACACCATATATTTT. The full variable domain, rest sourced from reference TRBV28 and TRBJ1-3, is DVKVTQSSRYLVKRTGEKVFLECVQDMDHENMFWYRQDPGLGLRLIYFSYDVKMKEKGDIPEGYSVSREKKERFSLILESASTNQTSMYLCASSYDSDSGNTIYFGEGSWLTVV.

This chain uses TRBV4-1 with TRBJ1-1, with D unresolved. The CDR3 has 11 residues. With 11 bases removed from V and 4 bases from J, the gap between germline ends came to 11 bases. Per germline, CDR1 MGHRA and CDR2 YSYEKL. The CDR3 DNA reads TGCGCCGCCGGGGATTTCACTGAAGCTTTCTTT. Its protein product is CAAGDFTEAFF.

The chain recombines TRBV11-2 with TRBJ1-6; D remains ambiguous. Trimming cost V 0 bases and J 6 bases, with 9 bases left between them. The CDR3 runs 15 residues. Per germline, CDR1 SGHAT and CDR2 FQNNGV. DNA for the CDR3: TGTGCCAGCAGCTTAGATGCTCAGTCTAATTCACCCCTCCACTTT. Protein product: CASSLDAQSNSPLHF. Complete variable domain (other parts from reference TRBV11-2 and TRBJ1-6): EAGVAQSPRYKIIEKRQSVAFWCNPISGHATLYWYQQILGQGPKLLIQFQNNGVVDDSQLPKDRFSAERLKGVDSTLKIQPAKLEDSAVYLCASSLDAQSNSPLHFGNGTRLTVT.